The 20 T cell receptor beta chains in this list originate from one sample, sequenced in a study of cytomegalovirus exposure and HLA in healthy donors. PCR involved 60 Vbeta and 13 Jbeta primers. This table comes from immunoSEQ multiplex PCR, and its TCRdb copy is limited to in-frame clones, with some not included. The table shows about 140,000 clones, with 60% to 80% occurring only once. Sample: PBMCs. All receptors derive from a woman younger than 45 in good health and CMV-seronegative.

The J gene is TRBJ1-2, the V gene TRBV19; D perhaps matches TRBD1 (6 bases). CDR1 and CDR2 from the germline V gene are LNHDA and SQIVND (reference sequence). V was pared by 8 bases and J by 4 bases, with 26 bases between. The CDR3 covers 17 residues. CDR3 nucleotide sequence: TGTGCCAGTCACCCCGGGATGGGGGCCCCCCAATCCTATGGCTACACCTTC. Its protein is CASHPGMGAPQSYGYTF.

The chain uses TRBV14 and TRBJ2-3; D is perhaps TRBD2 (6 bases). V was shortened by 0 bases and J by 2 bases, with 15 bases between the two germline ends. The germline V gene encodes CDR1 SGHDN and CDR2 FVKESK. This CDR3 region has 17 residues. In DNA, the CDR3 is TGTGCCAGCAGCCAAGATGGCAGTAGCGGTGCCACAGATACGCAGTATTTT. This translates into CASSQDGSSGATDTQYF.

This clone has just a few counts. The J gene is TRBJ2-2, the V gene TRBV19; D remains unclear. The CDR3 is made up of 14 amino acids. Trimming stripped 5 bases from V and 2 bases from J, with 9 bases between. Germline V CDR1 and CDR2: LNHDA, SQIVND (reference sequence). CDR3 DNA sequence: TGTGCCAGTAGTGCGAACAGAAACACCGGGGAGCTGTTTTTT. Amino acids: CASSANRNTGELFF.

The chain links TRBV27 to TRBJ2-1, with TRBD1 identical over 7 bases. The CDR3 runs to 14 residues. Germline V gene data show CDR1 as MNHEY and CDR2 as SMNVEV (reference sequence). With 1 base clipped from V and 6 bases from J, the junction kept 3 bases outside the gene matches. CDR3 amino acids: CASSLWGQPNEQFF. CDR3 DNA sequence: TGTGCCAGCAGTTTATGGGGACAGCCCAATGAGCAGTTCTTC.

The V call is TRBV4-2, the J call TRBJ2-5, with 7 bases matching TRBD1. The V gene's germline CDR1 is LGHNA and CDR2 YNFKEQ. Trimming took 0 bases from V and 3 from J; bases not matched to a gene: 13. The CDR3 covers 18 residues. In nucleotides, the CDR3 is TGTGCCAGCAGCCAAGATCTTTTAATTCGGGACAGCGAAGAGACCCAGTACTTC. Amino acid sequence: CASSQDLLIRDSEETQYF.

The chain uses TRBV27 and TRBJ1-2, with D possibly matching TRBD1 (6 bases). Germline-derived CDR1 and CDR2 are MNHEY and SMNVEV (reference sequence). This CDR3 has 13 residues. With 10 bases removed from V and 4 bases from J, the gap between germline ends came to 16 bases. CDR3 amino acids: CATYAGVGYGYTF. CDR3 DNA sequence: TGTGCCACCTACGCAGGGGTAGGCTATGGCTACACCTTC.

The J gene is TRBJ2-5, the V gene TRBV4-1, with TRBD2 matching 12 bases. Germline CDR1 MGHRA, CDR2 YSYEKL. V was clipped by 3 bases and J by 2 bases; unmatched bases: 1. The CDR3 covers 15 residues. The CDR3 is CASSHLAGGQETQYF. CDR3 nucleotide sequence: TGCGCCAGCAGCCATCTAGCGGGGGGGCAAGAGACCCAGTACTTC.

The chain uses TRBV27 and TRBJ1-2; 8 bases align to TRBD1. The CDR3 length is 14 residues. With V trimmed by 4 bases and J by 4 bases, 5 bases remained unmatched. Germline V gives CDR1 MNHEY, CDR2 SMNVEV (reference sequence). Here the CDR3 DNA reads TGTGCCAGCAGTTCAGGGGGCGCGGGCTATGGCTACACCTTC. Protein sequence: CASSSGGAGYGYTF.

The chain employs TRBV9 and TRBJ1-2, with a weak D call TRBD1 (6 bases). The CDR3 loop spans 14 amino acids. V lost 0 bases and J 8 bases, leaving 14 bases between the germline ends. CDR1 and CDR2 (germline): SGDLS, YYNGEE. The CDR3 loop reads CASSVAKGDGGYTF. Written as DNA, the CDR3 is TGTGCCAGCAGCGTAGCTAAGGGGGATGGAGGCTACACCTTC.

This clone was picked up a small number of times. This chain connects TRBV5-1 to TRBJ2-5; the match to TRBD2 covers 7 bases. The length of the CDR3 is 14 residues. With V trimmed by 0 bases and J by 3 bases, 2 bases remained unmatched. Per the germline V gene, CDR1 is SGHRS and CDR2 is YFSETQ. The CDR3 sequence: CASSLAAGEETQYF. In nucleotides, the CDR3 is TGCGCCAGCAGCTTGGCGGCGGGGGAAGAGACCCAGTACTTC.

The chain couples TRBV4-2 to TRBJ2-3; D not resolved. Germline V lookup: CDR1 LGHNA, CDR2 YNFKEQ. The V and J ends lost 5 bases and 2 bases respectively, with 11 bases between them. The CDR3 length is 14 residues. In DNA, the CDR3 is TGTGCCAGCAGCTTTAGCAGCTACACAGATACGCAGTATTTT. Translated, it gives CASSFSSYTDTQYF.

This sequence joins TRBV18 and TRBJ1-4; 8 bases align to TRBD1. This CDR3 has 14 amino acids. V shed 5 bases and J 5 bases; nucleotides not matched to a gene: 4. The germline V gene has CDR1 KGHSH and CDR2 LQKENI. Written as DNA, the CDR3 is TGTGCCAGCTCATCCCGGGACAGGAATGAAAAACTGTTTTTT. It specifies CASSSRDRNEKLFF.

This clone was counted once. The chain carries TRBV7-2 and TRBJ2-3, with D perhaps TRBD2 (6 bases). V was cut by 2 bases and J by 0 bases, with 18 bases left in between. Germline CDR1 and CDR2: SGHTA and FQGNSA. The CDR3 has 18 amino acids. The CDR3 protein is CASSLNRPRDSSTDTQYF. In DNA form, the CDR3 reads TGTGCCAGCAGCTTAAATCGCCCGCGGGATTCTAGCACAGATACGCAGTATTTT.

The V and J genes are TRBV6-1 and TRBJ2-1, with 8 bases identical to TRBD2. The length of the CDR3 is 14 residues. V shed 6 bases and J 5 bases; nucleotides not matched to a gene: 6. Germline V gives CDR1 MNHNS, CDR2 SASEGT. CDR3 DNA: TGTGCCAGCAGCGGGCGGGGGGTCAACAATGAGCAGTTCTTC. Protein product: CASSGRGVNNEQFF.

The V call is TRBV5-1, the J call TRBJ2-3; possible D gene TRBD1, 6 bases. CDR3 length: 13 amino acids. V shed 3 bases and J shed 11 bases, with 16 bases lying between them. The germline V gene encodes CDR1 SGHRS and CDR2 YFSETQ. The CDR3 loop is CASSWGPPRGQYF. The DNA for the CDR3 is TGCGCCAGCAGCTGGGGACCACCCAGGGGGCAGTATTTT. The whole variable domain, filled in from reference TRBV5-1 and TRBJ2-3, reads KAGVTQTPRYLIKTRGQQVTLSCSPISGHRSVSWYQQTPGQGLQFLFEYFSETQRNKGNFPGRFSGRQFSNSRSEMNVSTLELGDSALYLCASSWGPPRGQYFGPGTRLTVL.

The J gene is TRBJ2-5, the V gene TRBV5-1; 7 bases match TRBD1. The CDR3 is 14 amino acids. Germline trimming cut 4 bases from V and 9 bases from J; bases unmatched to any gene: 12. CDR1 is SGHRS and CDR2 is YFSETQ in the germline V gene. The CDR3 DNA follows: TGCGCCAGCAGCCCGGTGGACAGGAGAGGGCCCCAGTACTTC. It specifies CASSPVDRRGPQYF. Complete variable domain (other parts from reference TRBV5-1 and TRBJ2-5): KAGVTQTPRYLIKTRGQQVTLSCSPISGHRSVSWYQQTPGQGLQFLFEYFSETQRNKGNFPGRFSGRQFSNSRSEMNVSTLELGDSALYLCASSPVDRRGPQYFGPGTRLLVL.

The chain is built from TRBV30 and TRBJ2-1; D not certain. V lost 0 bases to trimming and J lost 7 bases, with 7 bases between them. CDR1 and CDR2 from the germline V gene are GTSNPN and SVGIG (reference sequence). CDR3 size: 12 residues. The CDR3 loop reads CAWSVRGNEQFF. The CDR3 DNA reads TGTGCCTGGAGTGTAAGAGGTAATGAGCAGTTCTTC.

CDR3 residues: CASSFASSYEQYF. The CDR3 DNA reads as TGTGCCAGCAGCTTCGCCAGCTCCTACGAGCAGTACTTC. The gene calls are TRBV5-6 and TRBJ2-7; D is undetermined. The CDR3 spans 13 residues. Trimming shortened V by 2 bases and J by 0 bases, and 6 bases separated the two germline ends. Germline loops: CDR1 SGHDT, CDR2 YYEEEE. The full variable domain, rest sourced from reference TRBV5-6 and TRBJ2-7, is DAGVTQSPTHLIKTRGQQVTLRCSPKSGHDTVSWYQQALGQGPQFIFQYYEEEERQRGNFPDRFSGHQFPNYSSELNVNALLLGDSALYLCASSFASSYEQYFGPGTRLTVT.

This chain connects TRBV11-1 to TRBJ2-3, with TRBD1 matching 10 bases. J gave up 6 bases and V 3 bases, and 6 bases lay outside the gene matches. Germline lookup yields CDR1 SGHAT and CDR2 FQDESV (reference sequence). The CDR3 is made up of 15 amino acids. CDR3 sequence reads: CASSLTGGKSDTQYF. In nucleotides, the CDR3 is TGTGCCAGCAGCTTGACAGGGGGCAAATCTGATACGCAGTATTTT.

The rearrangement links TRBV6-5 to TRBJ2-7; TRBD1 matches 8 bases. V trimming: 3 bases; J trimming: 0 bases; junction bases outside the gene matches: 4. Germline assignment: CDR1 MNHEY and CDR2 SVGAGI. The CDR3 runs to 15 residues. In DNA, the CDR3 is TGTGCCAGCAGTTATTTGGACAGGGCCTCCTACGAGCAGTACTTC. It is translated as CASSYLDRASYEQYF.